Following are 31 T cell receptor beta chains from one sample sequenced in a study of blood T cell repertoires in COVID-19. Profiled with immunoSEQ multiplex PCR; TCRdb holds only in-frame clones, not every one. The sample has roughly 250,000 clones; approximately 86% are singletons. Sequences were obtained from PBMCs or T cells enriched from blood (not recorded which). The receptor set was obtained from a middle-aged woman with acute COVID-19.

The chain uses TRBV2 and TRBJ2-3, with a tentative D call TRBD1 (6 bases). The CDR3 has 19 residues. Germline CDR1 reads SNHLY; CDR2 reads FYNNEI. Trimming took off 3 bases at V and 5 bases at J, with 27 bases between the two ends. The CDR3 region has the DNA TGTGCCAGCAGTGATTTTGGGGCAGGGGCGCCTCAAGTGGAAGATACGCAGTATTTT. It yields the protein CASSDFGAGAPQVEDTQYF.

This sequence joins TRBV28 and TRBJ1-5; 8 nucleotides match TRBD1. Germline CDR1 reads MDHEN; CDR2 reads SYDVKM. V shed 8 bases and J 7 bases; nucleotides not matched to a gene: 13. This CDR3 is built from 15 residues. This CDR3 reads CASLNPRGRKQPQHF. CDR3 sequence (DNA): TGTGCCAGCCTCAATCCCAGGGGGCGTAAGCAGCCCCAGCATTTT.

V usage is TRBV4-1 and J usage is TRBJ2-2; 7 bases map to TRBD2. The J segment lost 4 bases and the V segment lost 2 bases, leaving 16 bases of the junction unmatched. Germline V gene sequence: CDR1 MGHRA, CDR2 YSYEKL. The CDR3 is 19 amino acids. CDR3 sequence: CASSQRARAGEAGTGELFF. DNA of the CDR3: TGCGCCAGCAGCCAACGGGCCCGGGCGGGGGAAGCGGGCACCGGGGAGCTGTTTTTT.

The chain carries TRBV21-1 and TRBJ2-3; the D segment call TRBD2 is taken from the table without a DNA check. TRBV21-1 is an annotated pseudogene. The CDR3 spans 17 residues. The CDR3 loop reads CASRNYTSGRAGGTQYF. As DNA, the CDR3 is TGTGCCAGCAGAAATTATACTAGCGGGAGGGCCGGTGGTACGCAGTATTTT.

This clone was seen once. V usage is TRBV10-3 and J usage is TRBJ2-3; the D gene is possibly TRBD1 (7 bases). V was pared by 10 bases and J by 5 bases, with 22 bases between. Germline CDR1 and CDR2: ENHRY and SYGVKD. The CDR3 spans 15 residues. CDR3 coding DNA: TGTGCCAACTCCCGGAGTGCAGGGGGAGGAGATACGCAGTATTTT. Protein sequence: CANSRSAGGGDTQYF.

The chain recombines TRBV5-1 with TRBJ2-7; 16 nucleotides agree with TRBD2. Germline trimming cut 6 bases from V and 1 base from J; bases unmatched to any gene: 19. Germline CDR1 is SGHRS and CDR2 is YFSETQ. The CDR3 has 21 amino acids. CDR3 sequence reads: CASTGEAKGTSGRAISYEQYF. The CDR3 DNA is TGCGCCAGCACGGGAGAAGCAAAAGGGACTAGCGGGAGGGCAATTTCCTACGAGCAGTACTTC. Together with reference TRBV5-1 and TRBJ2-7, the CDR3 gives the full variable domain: KAGVTQTPRYLIKTRGQQVTLSCSPISGHRSVSWYQQTPGQGLQFLFEYFSETQRNKGNFPGRFSGRQFSNSRSEMNVSTLELGDSALYLCASTGEAKGTSGRAISYEQYFGPGTRLTVT.

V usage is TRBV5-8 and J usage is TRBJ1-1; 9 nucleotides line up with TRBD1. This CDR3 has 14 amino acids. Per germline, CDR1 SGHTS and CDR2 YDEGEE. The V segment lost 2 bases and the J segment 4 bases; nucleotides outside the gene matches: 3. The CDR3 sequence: CASSFRDRVTEAFF. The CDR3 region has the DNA TGTGCCAGCAGCTTCCGGGACAGGGTCACTGAAGCTTTCTTT.

CDR3 residues: CAWRQDSMNTEAFF. CDR3 in DNA: TGTGCCTGGAGACAGGACAGCATGAACACTGAAGCTTTCTTT. The rearrangement joins TRBV30 to TRBJ1-1, with a weak D call TRBD1 (6 bases). Deletions cut 3 bases from V and 0 bases from J, with 11 bases between. The CDR3 consists of 14 residues. Germline V gives CDR1 GTSNPN, CDR2 SVGIG (reference sequence). Based on the CDR3 plus reference TRBV30 and TRBJ1-1, the full variable domain is SQTIHQWPATLVQPVGSPLSLECTVEGTSNPNLYWYRQAAGRGLQLLFYSVGIGQISSEVPQNLSASRPQDRQFILSSKKLLLSDSGFYLCAWRQDSMNTEAFFGQGTRLTVV.

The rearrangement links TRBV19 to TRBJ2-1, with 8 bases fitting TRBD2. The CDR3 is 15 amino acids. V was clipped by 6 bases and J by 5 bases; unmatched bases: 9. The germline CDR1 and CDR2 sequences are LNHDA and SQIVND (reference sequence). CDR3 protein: CASSPRREVHNEQFF. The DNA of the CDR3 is TGTGCCAGTAGCCCCAGGCGGGAGGTACACAATGAGCAGTTCTTC.

In DNA form, the CDR3 reads TGTGCCAGCAGCCAAAGCGGGAGGGCGGATACGCAGTATTTT. Protein: CASSQSGRADTQYF. The rearrangement joins TRBV7-3 to TRBJ2-3, with 10 bases identical to TRBD2. The CDR3 length is 14 residues. Germline V gene data show CDR1 as SGHTA and CDR2 as FQGTGA. V dropped 5 bases and J dropped 6; count of bases not matched to a gene: 5.

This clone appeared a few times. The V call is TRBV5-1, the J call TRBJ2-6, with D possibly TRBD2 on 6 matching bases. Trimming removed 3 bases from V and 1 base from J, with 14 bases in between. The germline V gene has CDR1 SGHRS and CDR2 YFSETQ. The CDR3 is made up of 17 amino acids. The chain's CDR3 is CASSSPGGRSGANVLTF. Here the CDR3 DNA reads TGCGCCAGCAGCTCCCCTGGGGGGAGGTCTGGGGCCAACGTCCTGACTTTC.

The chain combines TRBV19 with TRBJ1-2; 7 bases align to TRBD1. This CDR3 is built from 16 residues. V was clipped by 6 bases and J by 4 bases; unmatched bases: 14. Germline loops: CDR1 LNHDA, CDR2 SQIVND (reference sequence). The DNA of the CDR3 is TGTGCCAGTAGAAAGGACAGGAGAGGGGTCGGCTATGGCTACACCTTC. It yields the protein CASRKDRRGVGYGYTF. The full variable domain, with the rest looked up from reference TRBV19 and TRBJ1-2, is DGGITQSPKYLFRKEGQNVTLSCEQNLNHDAMYWYRQDPGQGLRLIYYSQIVNDFQKGDIAEGYSVSREKKESFPLTVTSAQKNPTAFYLCASRKDRRGVGYGYTFGSGTRLTVV.

The CDR3 loop is CASRLSGSYEQYF. CDR3 in DNA: TGTGCCAGCAGACTTAGCGGGTCCTACGAGCAGTACTTC. The chain employs TRBV6-5 and TRBJ2-7, with 7 bases matching TRBD2. Trimming removed 6 bases from V and 1 base from J; junction bases left unmatched: 3. Germline V gene lookup returns CDR1 MNHEY and CDR2 SVGAGI. The CDR3 totals 13 residues.

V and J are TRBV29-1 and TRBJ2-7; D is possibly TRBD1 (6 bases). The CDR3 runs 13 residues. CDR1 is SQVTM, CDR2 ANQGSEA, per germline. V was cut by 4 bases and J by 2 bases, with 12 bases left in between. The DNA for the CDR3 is TGCAGCGTTGGTCAGGGGCTTCCCTACGAGCAGTACTTC. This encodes CSVGQGLPYEQYF.

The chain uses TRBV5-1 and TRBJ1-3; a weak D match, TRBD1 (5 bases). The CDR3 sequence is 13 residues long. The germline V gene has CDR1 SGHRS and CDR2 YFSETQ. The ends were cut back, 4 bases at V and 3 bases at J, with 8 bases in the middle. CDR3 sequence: CASSEGDGNTIYF. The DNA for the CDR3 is TGCGCCAGCAGCGAAGGGGATGGAAACACCATATATTTT.

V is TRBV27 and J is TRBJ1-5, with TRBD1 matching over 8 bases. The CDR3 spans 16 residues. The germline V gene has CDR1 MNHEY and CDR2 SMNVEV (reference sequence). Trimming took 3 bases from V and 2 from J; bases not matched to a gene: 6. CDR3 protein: CASSLGTGGGNQPQHF. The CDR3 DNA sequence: TGTGCCAGCAGTTTGGGCACAGGGGGGGGCAATCAGCCCCAGCATTTT.

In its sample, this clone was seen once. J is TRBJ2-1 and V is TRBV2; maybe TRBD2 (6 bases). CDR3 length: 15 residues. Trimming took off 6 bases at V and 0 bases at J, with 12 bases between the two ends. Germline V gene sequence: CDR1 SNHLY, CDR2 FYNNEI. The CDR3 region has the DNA TGTGCCAGCAGCACTAGCACGAGCTCCTACAATGAGCAGTTCTTC. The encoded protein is CASSTSTSSYNEQFF.

The CDR3 loop reads CAIRGSRNTGELFF. The CDR3 bases are TGTGCCATCAGGGGTAGCAGAAACACCGGGGAGCTGTTTTTT. The chain recombines TRBV10-3 with TRBJ2-2; D is undetermined. V was cut by 6 bases and J by 2 bases, with 10 bases left in between. From germline, CDR1 is ENHRY and CDR2 SYGVKD. The CDR3 is 14 amino acids.

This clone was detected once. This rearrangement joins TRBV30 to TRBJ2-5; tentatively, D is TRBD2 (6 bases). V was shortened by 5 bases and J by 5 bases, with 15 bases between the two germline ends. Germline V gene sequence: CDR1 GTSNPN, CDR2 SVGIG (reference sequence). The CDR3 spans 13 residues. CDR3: CAWGTAGGETQYF. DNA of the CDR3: TGTGCCTGGGGGACGGCCGGGGGTGAGACCCAGTACTTC.

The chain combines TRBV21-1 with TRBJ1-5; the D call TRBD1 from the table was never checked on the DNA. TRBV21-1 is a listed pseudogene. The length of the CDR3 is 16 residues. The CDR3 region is CASSKRGPESNQPQHF. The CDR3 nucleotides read TGTGCCAGCAGCAAAAGGGGGCCCGAAAGCAATCAGCCCCAGCATTTT.

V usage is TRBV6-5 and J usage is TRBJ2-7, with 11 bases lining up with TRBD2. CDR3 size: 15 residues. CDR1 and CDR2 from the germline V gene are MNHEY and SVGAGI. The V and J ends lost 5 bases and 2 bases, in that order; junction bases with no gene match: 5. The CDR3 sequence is CASSPLAGGAYEQYF. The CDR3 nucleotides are TGTGCCAGCAGTCCGCTAGCGGGAGGTGCCTACGAGCAGTACTTC.

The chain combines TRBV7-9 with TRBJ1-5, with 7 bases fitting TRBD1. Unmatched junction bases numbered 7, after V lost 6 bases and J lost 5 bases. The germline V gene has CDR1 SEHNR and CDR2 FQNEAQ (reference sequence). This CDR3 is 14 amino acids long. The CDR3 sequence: CASRDGTVDQPQHF. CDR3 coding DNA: TGTGCCAGCAGGGACGGGACAGTAGATCAGCCCCAGCATTTT.

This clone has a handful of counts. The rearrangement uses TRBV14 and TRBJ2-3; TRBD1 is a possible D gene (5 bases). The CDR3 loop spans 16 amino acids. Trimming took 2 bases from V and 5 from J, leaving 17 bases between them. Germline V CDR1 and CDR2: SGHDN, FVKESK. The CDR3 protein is CASSQQDVSGRDTQYF. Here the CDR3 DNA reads TGTGCCAGCAGCCAACAAGACGTGTCAGGGCGAGATACGCAGTATTTT.

The DNA for the CDR3 is TGTGCCAGCAGCGGGAGGCCTCTGAATACGCAGTATTTT. Protein sequence: CASSGRPLNTQYF. The V call is TRBV2, the J call TRBJ2-3; TRBD2 agrees at 7 bases. In germline, CDR1 is SNHLY, CDR2 FYNNEI. The CDR3 has 13 amino acids. V shed 6 bases, J shed 7 bases, and the junction held 7 bases outside the gene matches.

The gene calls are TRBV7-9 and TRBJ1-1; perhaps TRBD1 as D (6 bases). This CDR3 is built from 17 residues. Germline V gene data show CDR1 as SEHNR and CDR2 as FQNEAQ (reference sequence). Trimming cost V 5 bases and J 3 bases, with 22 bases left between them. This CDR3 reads CASSEPQGFGYDTEAFF. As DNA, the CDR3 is TGTGCCAGCAGCGAACCCCAGGGGTTCGGATATGACACTGAAGCTTTCTTT.

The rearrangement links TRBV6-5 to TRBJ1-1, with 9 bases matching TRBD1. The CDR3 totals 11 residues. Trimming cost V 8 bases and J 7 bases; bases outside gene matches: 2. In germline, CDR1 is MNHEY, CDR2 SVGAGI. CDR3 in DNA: TGTGCCAGCGGGACAGGGCATGAAGCTTTCTTT. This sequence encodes CASGTGHEAFF.

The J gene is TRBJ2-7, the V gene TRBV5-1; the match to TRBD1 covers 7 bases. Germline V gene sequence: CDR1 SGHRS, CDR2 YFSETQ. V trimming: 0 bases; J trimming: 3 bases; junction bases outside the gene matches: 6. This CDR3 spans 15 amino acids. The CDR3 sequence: CASSLGLGQSYEQYF. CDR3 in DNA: TGCGCCAGCAGCTTGGGTCTGGGACAGAGCTACGAGCAGTACTTC.

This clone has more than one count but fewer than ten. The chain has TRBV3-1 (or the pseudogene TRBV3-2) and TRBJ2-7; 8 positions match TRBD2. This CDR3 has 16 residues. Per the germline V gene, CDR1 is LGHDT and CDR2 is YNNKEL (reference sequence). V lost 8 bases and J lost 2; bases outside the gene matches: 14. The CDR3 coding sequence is TGTGCCAGCCCGCAATGCTGGGCGGGAGGAACCTACGAGCAGTACTTC. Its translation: CASPQCWAGGTYEQYF.

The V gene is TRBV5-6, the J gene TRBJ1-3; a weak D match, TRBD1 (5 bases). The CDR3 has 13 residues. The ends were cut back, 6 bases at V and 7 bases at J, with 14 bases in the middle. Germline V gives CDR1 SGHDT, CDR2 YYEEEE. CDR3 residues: CASTYGGMNTIYF. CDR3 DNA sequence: TGTGCCAGCACCTATGGGGGGATGAACACCATATATTTT.

This CDR3 reads CASSSGDRGFSGANVLTF. As DNA, the CDR3 is TGTGCCAGCAGTTCCGGGGACAGGGGGTTCTCTGGGGCCAACGTCCTGACTTTC. This rearrangement joins TRBV28 to TRBJ2-6; TRBD1 agrees at 11 bases. Per the germline V gene, CDR1 is MDHEN and CDR2 is SYDVKM. V was clipped by 4 bases and J by 0 bases; unmatched bases: 5. CDR3 length equals 18 residues.

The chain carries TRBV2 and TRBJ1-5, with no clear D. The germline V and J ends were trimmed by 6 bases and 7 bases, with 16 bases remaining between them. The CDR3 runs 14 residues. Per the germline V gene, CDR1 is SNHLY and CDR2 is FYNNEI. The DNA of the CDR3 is TGTGCCAGCAGCGAGGGAACTTCGGGGCAGCCCCAGCATTTT. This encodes CASSEGTSGQPQHF.